This is a list of T cell receptor beta chains from one sample in a study of T cell responses to AZD1222 COVID-19 vaccine. Here immunoSEQ multiplex PCR was the method, and the copy in TCRdb shows in-frame clones only, minus some. The profile shows under 100,000 clones, roughly 94% of them singletons. This specimen was peripheral blood, taken on day 0 of MenACWY control vaccination. Every receptor here comes from an adult in good health. Each CDR3 is given with its conserved first and last residue. D genes are given only for firm matches. Where a row states a size, it is once, few, many or the class of an expanded clone; other rows omit it.

clone_size: -; v_call: TRBV9; j_call: TRBJ2-1; d_call: TRBD2; cdr3_aa: CASSNRLAESTLSYNEQFF; cdr3_nt: TGTGCCAGCAGCAACAGACTAGCGGAGTCCACCCTTTCCTACAATGAGCAGTTCTTC
clone_size: -; v_call: TRBV27; j_call: TRBJ2-2; d_call: TRBD1; cdr3_aa: CASTRGQGARSSGELFF; cdr3_nt: TGTGCCAGCACCCGGGGTCAGGGGGCGCGATCATCCGGGGAGCTGTTTTTT
clone_size: -; v_call: TRBV24-1; j_call: TRBJ2-3; d_call: TRBD2; cdr3_aa: CATSDGLAGGRLEQYF; cdr3_nt: TGTGCCACCAGTGATGGACTAGCGGGAGGGCGTCTGGAGCAGTATTTT
clone_size: -; v_call: TRBV5-8; j_call: TRBJ2-2; d_call: -; cdr3_aa: CASHPGGELFF; cdr3_nt: TGTGCCAGCCACCCGGGGGGGGAGCTGTTTTTT
clone_size: -; v_call: TRBV27; j_call: TRBJ1-5; d_call: TRBD1; cdr3_aa: CASSLFGGDRRGNQPQHF; cdr3_nt: TGTGCCAGCAGTTTATTTGGAGGGGACAGACGGGGCAATCAGCCCCAGCATTTT
clone_size: -; v_call: TRBV14; j_call: TRBJ2-3; d_call: -; cdr3_aa: CASSQVKTGIPTDTQYF; cdr3_nt: TGTGCCAGCAGCCAAGTAAAAACAGGGATACCCACAGATACGCAGTATTTT
clone_size: -; v_call: TRBV28; j_call: TRBJ1-1; d_call: -; cdr3_aa: CASSLSQWVLMNTEAFF; cdr3_nt: TGTGCCAGCAGTTTATCGCAGTGGGTCCTCATGAACACTGAAGCTTTCTTT
clone_size: -; v_call: TRBV9; j_call: TRBJ1-5; d_call: TRBD1; cdr3_aa: CASSVGAGGQPQHF; cdr3_nt: TGTGCCAGCAGCGTAGGGGCAGGGGGGCAGCCCCAGCATTTT
clone_size: -; v_call: TRBV19; j_call: TRBJ1-1; d_call: TRBD1; cdr3_aa: CASSVSDRGHMNTEAFF; cdr3_nt: TGTGCCAGTAGTGTTTCGGACAGGGGGCATATGAACACTGAAGCTTTCTTT
clone_size: -; v_call: TRBV4-3; j_call: TRBJ2-2; d_call: TRBD2; cdr3_aa: CASSPSLATGELFF; cdr3_nt: TGCGCCAGCAGCCCCTCACTAGCGACCGGGGAGCTGTTTTTT
clone_size: -; v_call: TRBV5-1; j_call: TRBJ2-5; d_call: -; cdr3_aa: CASRYVEPPETQYF; cdr3_nt: TGCGCCAGCAGATACGTCGAGCCCCCGGAGACCCAGTACTTC
clone_size: -; v_call: TRBV5-1; j_call: TRBJ2-6; d_call: TRBD1; cdr3_aa: CASRAGQGAPGANVLTF; cdr3_nt: TGCGCCAGCAGAGCCGGACAGGGGGCGCCTGGGGCCAACGTCCTGACTTTC
clone_size: -; v_call: TRBV9; j_call: TRBJ2-3; d_call: TRBD2; cdr3_aa: CASSVELAESSTDTQYF; cdr3_nt: TGTGCCAGCAGCGTAGAACTAGCGGAATCAAGCACAGATACGCAGTATTTT
clone_size: -; v_call: TRBV7-9; j_call: TRBJ2-3; d_call: -; cdr3_aa: CASSLGGMGGTDTQYF; cdr3_nt: TGTGCCAGCAGCTTAGGGGGTATGGGAGGAACAGATACGCAGTATTTT
clone_size: -; v_call: TRBV18; j_call: TRBJ1-5; d_call: -; cdr3_aa: CASSPSGIQPQHF; cdr3_nt: TGTGCCAGCTCACCATCGGGGATCCAGCCCCAGCATTTT
clone_size: -; v_call: TRBV18; j_call: TRBJ1-4; d_call: TRBD1; cdr3_aa: CASSPPGQGSEKLFF; cdr3_nt: TGTGCCAGCTCACCCCCGGGACAGGGGAGTGAAAAACTGTTTTTT
clone_size: -; v_call: TRBV5-6; j_call: TRBJ2-1; d_call: -; cdr3_aa: CASSFGTSNEQFF; cdr3_nt: TGTGCCAGCAGCTTTGGGACATCCAATGAGCAGTTCTTC
clone_size: -; v_call: TRBV3-1/TRBV3-2; j_call: TRBJ2-1; d_call: -; cdr3_aa: CASSQEGGRREQFF; cdr3_nt: TGTGCCAGCAGCCAAGAGGGCGGGCGACGCGAGCAGTTCTTC
clone_size: -; v_call: TRBV5-1; j_call: TRBJ2-7; d_call: TRBD1; cdr3_aa: CASSGWTGQPTEQYF; cdr3_nt: TGCGCCAGCAGCGGATGGACAGGGCAACCTACCGAGCAGTACTTC
clone_size: -; v_call: TRBV28; j_call: TRBJ2-7; d_call: -; cdr3_aa: CASSHEGVIIDEQYF; cdr3_nt: TGTGCCAGCAGTCACGAGGGGGTAATAATCGACGAGCAGTACTTC
clone_size: -; v_call: TRBV6-5; j_call: TRBJ2-7; d_call: TRBD1; cdr3_aa: CASSQPGQGSYEQYF; cdr3_nt: TGTGCCAGCAGTCAACCGGGACAGGGATCCTACGAGCAGTACTTC
clone_size: -; v_call: TRBV28; j_call: TRBJ1-4; d_call: -; cdr3_aa: CASSLPGANNEKLFF; cdr3_nt: TGTGCCAGCAGTCTCCCCGGGGCAAATAATGAAAAACTGTTTTTT
clone_size: -; v_call: TRBV12-5; j_call: TRBJ1-6; d_call: -; cdr3_aa: CASGWSNSPLHF; cdr3_nt: TGTGCTAGTGGTTGGAGTAATTCACCCCTCCACTTT
clone_size: once; v_call: TRBV4-1; j_call: TRBJ2-5; d_call: TRBD2; cdr3_aa: CASSQDTSGSRQETQYF; cdr3_nt: TGCGCCAGCAGCCAAGATACTAGCGGGAGCAGGCAAGAGACCCAGTACTTC
clone_size: -; v_call: TRBV28; j_call: TRBJ1-2; d_call: -; cdr3_aa: CASSLGQARNYGYTF; cdr3_nt: TGTGCCAGCAGTTTAGGCCAGGCGAGAAACTATGGCTACACCTTC
clone_size: -; v_call: TRBV15; j_call: TRBJ2-3; d_call: TRBD2; cdr3_aa: CATSRDREGADTQYF; cdr3_nt: TGTGCCACCAGCAGAGATCGGGAGGGAGCAGATACGCAGTATTTT
clone_size: -; v_call: TRBV30; j_call: TRBJ1-5; d_call: -; cdr3_aa: CAWSTRGYQPQHF; cdr3_nt: TGTGCCTGGAGTACCCGGGGATATCAGCCCCAGCATTTT
clone_size: once; v_call: TRBV15; j_call: TRBJ2-7; d_call: -; cdr3_aa: CATSRDGQTYEQYF; cdr3_nt: TGTGCCACCAGCAGAGATGGACAAACCTACGAGCAGTACTTC
clone_size: -; v_call: TRBV10-3; j_call: TRBJ2-1; d_call: TRBD1; cdr3_aa: CAIRGTGIYNEQFF; cdr3_nt: TGTGCCATCCGCGGGACAGGGATTTACAATGAGCAGTTCTTC
clone_size: -; v_call: TRBV7-2; j_call: TRBJ1-6; d_call: -; cdr3_aa: CASSPLDRNSPLHF; cdr3_nt: TGTGCCAGCAGCCCCCTGGACAGAAATTCACCCCTCCACTTT
clone_size: -; v_call: TRBV24-1; j_call: TRBJ2-3; d_call: TRBD2; cdr3_aa: CATAGTSGGWADTQYF; cdr3_nt: TGTGCCACGGCCGGGACTAGCGGGGGGTGGGCAGATACGCAGTATTTT
clone_size: -; v_call: TRBV11-2; j_call: TRBJ2-2; d_call: TRBD1; cdr3_aa: CASSQPGRGPTGELFF; cdr3_nt: TGTGCCAGCAGCCAACCGGGCAGGGGGCCCACCGGGGAGCTGTTTTTT
clone_size: -; v_call: TRBV19; j_call: TRBJ2-1; d_call: -; cdr3_aa: CASSIETPPREQFF; cdr3_nt: TGTGCCAGTAGTATAGAGACTCCTCCCCGGGAGCAGTTCTTC
clone_size: few; v_call: TRBV29-1; j_call: TRBJ2-7; d_call: -; cdr3_aa: CSVEGVMDEQYF; cdr3_nt: TGCAGCGTTGAAGGGGTCATGGACGAGCAGTACTTC
clone_size: few; v_call: TRBV6-1; j_call: TRBJ2-1; d_call: -; cdr3_aa: CASSESQALYNEQFF; cdr3_nt: TGTGCCAGCAGTGAAAGTCAAGCCCTCTACAATGAGCAGTTCTTC
clone_size: -; v_call: TRBV19; j_call: TRBJ1-1; d_call: TRBD1; cdr3_aa: CASRGQGNTEAFF; cdr3_nt: TGTGCCAGTAGGGGACAGGGCAACACTGAAGCTTTCTTT
clone_size: -; v_call: TRBV5-1; j_call: TRBJ1-3; d_call: -; cdr3_aa: CASSFGRATGNTIYF; cdr3_nt: TGCGCCAGCAGCTTTGGGAGGGCAACTGGAAACACCATATATTTT